These 28 T cell receptor beta chains were sequenced from one sample in a study of cytomegalovirus exposure and HLA in healthy donors. PCR involved 60 Vbeta and 13 Jbeta primers. Assay: immunoSEQ multiplex PCR; the TCRdb copy retains only in-frame clones and omits some. Counted here are more than 65,000 clones, around 81% occurring once; the ten biggest clones make up 5.5% to 7.5%. Sequenced sample: PBMCs. The receptors stem from a man aged 18 to 29 in good health and CMV-seropositive.

This clone has only a few counts. V gene TRBV28 combines with J gene TRBJ1-2, with D unclear. Germline V gives CDR1 MDHEN, CDR2 SYDVKM. The CDR3 has 13 residues. V lost 3 bases and J 8 bases, leaving 13 bases between the germline ends. This CDR3 reads CASSFRAVGGYTF. The CDR3 DNA is TGTGCCAGCAGTTTCCGCGCGGTTGGAGGCTACACCTTC.

In DNA, the CDR3 is TGTGCCAGCAGCCGTCCCGGGACTAGCTTGTACGAGCAGTACTTC. Its protein product is CASSRPGTSLYEQYF. The chain recombines TRBV11-2 with TRBJ2-7, with 9 bases aligning to TRBD2. CDR1 is SGHAT and CDR2 is FQNNGV in the germline V gene. V lost 5 bases to trimming and J lost 4 bases; unmatched junction nucleotides: 9. This CDR3 is 15 amino acids long.

A single count supports this clone. The rearrangement links TRBV15 to TRBJ1-2, with unresolved D. Germline V gene sequence: CDR1 LNHNV, CDR2 YYDKDF (reference sequence). V lost 1 base, J lost 8 bases, and 14 bases lay in between. The CDR3 contains 14 residues. The DNA of the CDR3 is TGTGCCACCAGCAGAGGGGAGCACGGTAGGGGCTACACCTTC. Protein sequence: CATSRGEHGRGYTF.

This clone occurred a few times. The CDR3 reads CASRRQGRNTEAFF. In nucleotides, the CDR3 is TGTGCCAGCAGACGACAGGGGAGGAACACTGAAGCTTTCTTT. The chain carries TRBV6-5 and TRBJ1-1, with 8 bases matching TRBD1. Germline CDR1 MNHEY, CDR2 SVGAGI. The CDR3 consists of 14 residues. V was clipped by 6 bases and J by 1 base; unmatched bases: 4.

This clone was seen more than once but under ten times. The chain is built from TRBV19 and TRBJ2-7; D unclear. This CDR3 comprises 13 residues. V was cut by 9 bases and J by 2 bases, with 14 bases left in between. The germline gives CDR1 LNHDA, CDR2 SQIVND (reference sequence). The CDR3 nucleotides are TGTGCCAGCTCTCCCGGGTATGCCTACGAGCAGTACTTC. Protein product: CASSPGYAYEQYF.

The chain uses TRBV29-1 and TRBJ1-1; D gene ambiguous. The length of the CDR3 is 11 residues. V lost 4 bases, J lost 4 bases, and 7 bases lay in between. From germline, CDR1 is SQVTM and CDR2 ANQGSEA. The CDR3 is CSVVMSTEAFF. The CDR3 region has the DNA TGCAGCGTTGTCATGTCCACTGAAGCTTTCTTT.

This clone was found once. This CDR3 is CASSDSYSGRVYEQFF. The DNA for the CDR3 is TGTGCCAGCAGTGACTCATATAGCGGGAGAGTATATGAGCAGTTCTTC. The chain combines TRBV6-4 with TRBJ2-1; 9 nucleotides align to TRBD2. The V gene's germline CDR1 is MRHNA and CDR2 SNTAGT. The CDR3 sequence is 16 residues long. Unmatched junction bases numbered 8, after V lost 0 bases and J lost 8 bases.

This chain connects TRBV7-2 to TRBJ2-1; TRBD2 agrees at 9 bases. The J segment lost 7 bases and the V segment lost 0 bases, leaving 10 bases of the junction unmatched. This CDR3 has 17 residues. CDR1 is SGHTA and CDR2 is FQGNSA in the germline V gene. The DNA of the CDR3 is TGTGCCAGCAGCTTAGCCCGGGGTAGCGGGAGAGAAAATGAGCAGTTCTTC. Translation: CASSLARGSGRENEQFF.

V usage is TRBV28 and J usage is TRBJ1-1; 8 bases are a match to TRBD1. Germline-derived CDR1 and CDR2 are MDHEN and SYDVKM. The CDR3 is made up of 15 amino acids. Unmatched junction bases numbered 5, after V lost 5 bases and J lost 0 bases. CDR3 region: CASSLTGAMNTEAFF. The CDR3 DNA sequence: TGTGCCAGCAGTCTGACAGGGGCGATGAACACTGAAGCTTTCTTT.

The chain carries TRBV29-1 and TRBJ2-2; 10 bases agree with TRBD1. The CDR3 length is 14 residues. After removal of 4 bases from V and 4 bases from J, the junction contained 3 bases not matched to a gene. Germline CDR1 is SQVTM and CDR2 is ANQGSEA. The CDR3 DNA is TGCAGCGTTGCGTGGACAGGGGGCACCGGGGAGCTGTTTTTT. This encodes CSVAWTGGTGELFF.

This clone was counted ten times or more. The chain employs TRBV5-4 and TRBJ2-1; tentative D call: TRBD1 (5 bases). V was pared by 0 bases and J by 16 bases, with 11 bases between. The CDR3 is 11 amino acids. The germline CDR1 and CDR2 sequences are SGHNT and YYREEE (reference sequence). CDR3 residues: CASSLEGVSFF. The CDR3 DNA reads as TGTGCCAGCAGCTTGGAAGGGGTGAGTTTCTTC.

This clone was recorded once. The chain carries TRBV6-5 and TRBJ1-1; D unresolved. V was clipped by 0 bases and J by 11 bases, with 10 bases between them. CDR1 is MNHEY, CDR2 SVGAGI, per germline. This CDR3 spans 12 amino acids. CDR3 protein: CASSYSGERAFF. The CDR3 DNA sequence: TGTGCCAGCAGTTACTCGGGAGAGAGGGCTTTCTTT.

The gene calls are TRBV7-4 and TRBJ2-3, with a possible D match to TRBD2 (5 bases). Between the trimmed V and J ends, which lost 2 bases and 6 bases, there was a span of 12 bases. The V gene's germline CDR1 is SGHVT and CDR2 SQSDAQ. The CDR3 spans 14 residues. Written as DNA, the CDR3 is TGTGCCAGCAGCTTATTTGAGGGTCGGGATACGCAGTATTTT. It is translated as CASSLFEGRDTQYF. Complete variable domain (other parts from reference TRBV7-4 and TRBJ2-3): GAGVSQSPRYKVAKRGRDVALRCDSISGHVTLYWYRQTLGQGSEVLTYSQSDAQRDKSGRPSGRFSAERPERSVSTLKIQRTEQGDSAVYLCASSLFEGRDTQYFGPGTRLTVL.

This chain joins TRBV4-1 and TRBJ2-7; 7 bases line up with TRBD2. V dropped 5 bases and J dropped 5; count of bases not matched to a gene: 9. Germline lookup yields CDR1 MGHRA and CDR2 YSYEKL. The CDR3 covers 14 residues. Written as DNA, the CDR3 is TGCGCCAGCAGCAAGCGGGGTCTGGGGAACGAGCAGTACTTC. This sequence encodes CASSKRGLGNEQYF.

This clone was observed a few times. The chain uses TRBV16 and TRBJ2-7, with 10 bases that match TRBD2. The CDR3 is made up of 16 amino acids. The germline V gene has CDR1 KGHSY and CDR2 FQNENV. Trimming at V came to 1 base and at J to 5 bases, leaving 8 bases not matched to a gene. DNA for the CDR3: TGTGCCAGCAGCCAATTTTCCAGCGGGAGGGCCCACGAGCAGTACTTC. This encodes CASSQFSSGRAHEQYF. The whole variable domain, filled in from reference TRBV16 and TRBJ2-7, reads GEEVAQTPKHLVRGEGQKAKLYCAPIKGHSYVFWYQQVLKNEFKFLISFQNENVFDETGMPKERFSAKCLPNSPCSLEIQATKLEDSAVYFCASSQFSSGRAHEQYFGPGTRLTVT.

CDR3 DNA sequence: TGTGCCAGCAGCTTCAGGGGCCAGGGAGAAGCTTTCTTT. Translation: CASSFRGQGEAFF. The rearrangement joins TRBV7-3 to TRBJ1-1, with D tentatively TRBD1 (6 bases). V was cut by 3 bases and J by 8 bases, with 13 bases left in between. From germline, CDR1 is SGHTA and CDR2 FQGTGA. The CDR3 has 13 residues.

The chain carries TRBV9 and TRBJ1-2; tentative D call: TRBD1 (5 bases). The germline V and J ends were trimmed by 0 bases and 2 bases, with 5 bases remaining between them. The germline V gene has CDR1 SGDLS and CDR2 YYNGEE. The CDR3 covers 13 residues. DNA for the CDR3: TGTGCCAGCAGCGTAGAGGGGAACTATGGCTACACCTTC. This gives the protein CASSVEGNYGYTF.

The gene calls are TRBV5-1 and TRBJ1-2; D may be TRBD1 (5 bases). V was cut by 0 bases and J by 4 bases, with 7 bases left in between. The CDR3 is 13 amino acids. CDR1 and CDR2 from the germline V gene are SGHRS and YFSETQ. The CDR3 DNA reads TGCGCCAGCAGCTTGGGACAGCCCTATGGCTACACCTTC. Its translation: CASSLGQPYGYTF.

Only one count was recorded for this clone. This chain connects TRBV28 to TRBJ1-2; D gene ambiguous. Germline V lookup: CDR1 MDHEN, CDR2 SYDVKM. The germline V and J ends were trimmed by 5 bases and 5 bases, with 6 bases remaining between them. The CDR3 consists of 11 residues. The CDR3 sequence is CASSTEYGYTF. The DNA for the CDR3 is TGTGCCAGCAGTACCGAGTATGGCTACACCTTC.

J is TRBJ2-3 and V is TRBV5-4, with 11 bases matching TRBD2. Germline loops: CDR1 SGHNT, CDR2 YYREEE (reference sequence). V was pared by 4 bases and J by 5 bases, with 9 bases of the junction left unmatched. The CDR3 length is 16 residues. CDR3 protein: CASSPLLAGDIDTQYF. The CDR3 DNA is TGTGCCAGCAGCCCCTTACTAGCGGGGGATATAGATACGCAGTATTTT. Full variable domain (outside the CDR3, taken from reference TRBV5-4 and TRBJ2-3): ETGVTQSPTHLIKTRGQQVTLRCSSQSGHNTVSWYQQALGQGPQFIFQYYREEENGRGNFPPRFSGLQFPNYSSELNVNALELDDSALYLCASSPLLAGDIDTQYFGPGTRLTVL.

This chain joins TRBV2 and TRBJ1-5; no firm D call. Per the germline V gene, CDR1 is SNHLY and CDR2 is FYNNEI. There are 14 residues in the CDR3. Trimming removed 3 bases at V and 5 bases at J, with 11 bases between. DNA of the CDR3: TGTGCCAGCAGTGAGAGGGAAAGGGATCAGCCCCAGCATTTT. Translation gives CASSERERDQPQHF.

The chain combines TRBV7-2 with TRBJ1-1; 9 nucleotides match TRBD1. V lost 0 bases and J lost 1; bases outside the gene matches: 6. Germline CDR1 is SGHTA and CDR2 is FQGNSA. This CDR3 comprises 17 residues. This CDR3 is CASSLAPGQGANTEAFF. CDR3 nucleotide sequence: TGTGCCAGCAGCTTAGCGCCGGGACAGGGAGCGAACACTGAAGCTTTCTTT.

The rearrangement uses TRBV6-1 and TRBJ2-7, with TRBD1 matching over 9 bases. Germline V gives CDR1 MNHNS, CDR2 SASEGT. CDR3 length: 15 amino acids. Trimming removed 4 bases from V and 5 bases from J; junction bases left unmatched: 9. CDR3 nucleotide sequence: TGTGCCAGCAGTGTCGTACAGGGGGCTTCAGACGAGCAGTACTTC. As protein: CASSVVQGASDEQYF.

In the case of this clone: The sample has other DNA sequences that encode this CDR3 too. The J gene is TRBJ2-7, the V gene TRBV7-9; D is perhaps TRBD2 (6 bases). V shed 3 bases and J shed 2 bases, with 8 bases lying between them. Looked up from germline, CDR1 is SEHNR and CDR2 is FQNEAQ (reference sequence). The CDR3 loop spans 13 amino acids. CDR3 residues: CASSLAGPYEQYF. The CDR3 DNA reads TGTGCCAGCAGCTTGGCGGGACCCTACGAGCAGTACTTC. Full variable domain (remainder filled in from reference TRBV7-9 and TRBJ2-7): DTGVSQNPRHKITKRGQNVTFRCDPISEHNRLYWYRQTLGQGPEFLTYFQNEAQLEKSRLLSDRFSAERPKGSFSTLEIQRTEQGDSAMYLCASSLAGPYEQYFGPGTRLTVT.

CDR3 DNA sequence: TGTGCCAGCAGTCAACCTACCGGGACAGGGGACTCTGGGGCCAACGTCCTGACTTTC. Encoded protein: CASSQPTGTGDSGANVLTF. J is TRBJ2-6 and V is TRBV28; 10 bases match TRBD1. The CDR3 contains 19 residues. V shed 5 bases, J shed 0 bases, and the junction held 10 bases outside the gene matches. Germline-derived CDR1 and CDR2 are MDHEN and SYDVKM.

The CDR3 reads CAIRPGTGSTEAFF. The DNA for the CDR3 is TGTGCCATCAGGCCAGGGACAGGGTCGACTGAAGCTTTCTTT. The chain is built from TRBV10-3 and TRBJ1-1; TRBD1 agrees at 9 bases. The CDR3 covers 14 residues. The trim removed 6 bases at V and 5 bases at J, leaving 7 bases unmatched. The germline gives CDR1 ENHRY, CDR2 SYGVKD.

The chain is built from TRBV14 and TRBJ1-2; D is uncertain. This CDR3 spans 13 amino acids. Germline loops: CDR1 SGHDN, CDR2 FVKESK. Trimming shortened V by 0 bases and J by 4 bases, and 6 bases separated the two germline ends. The CDR3 is CASSQDNGYGYTF. The CDR3 bases are TGTGCCAGCAGCCAAGACAACGGCTATGGCTACACCTTC.

This sequence joins TRBV10-3 and TRBJ1-5, with 8 bases that match TRBD1. The CDR3 is made up of 16 amino acids. The germline CDR1 and CDR2 sequences are ENHRY and SYGVKD. V trimming: 0 bases; J trimming: 2 bases; junction bases outside the gene matches: 3. The CDR3 region is CAISESKTGGNQPQHF. In DNA, the CDR3 is TGTGCCATCAGTGAGTCAAAGACAGGGGGCAATCAGCCCCAGCATTTT.